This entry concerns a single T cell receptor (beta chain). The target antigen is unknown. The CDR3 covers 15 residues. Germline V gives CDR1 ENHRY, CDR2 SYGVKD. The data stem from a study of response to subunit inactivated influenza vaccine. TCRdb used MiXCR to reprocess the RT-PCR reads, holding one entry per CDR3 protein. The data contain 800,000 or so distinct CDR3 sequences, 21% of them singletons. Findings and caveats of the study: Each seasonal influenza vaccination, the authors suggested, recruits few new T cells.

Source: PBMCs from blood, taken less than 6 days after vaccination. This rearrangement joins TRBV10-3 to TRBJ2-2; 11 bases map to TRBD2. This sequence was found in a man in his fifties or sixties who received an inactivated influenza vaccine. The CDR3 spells CATSGSSTNTGELFF. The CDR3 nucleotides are TGTGCAACTAGCGGGAGTTCTACGAACACCGGGGAGCTGTTTTTT.